This TCR beta chain was retrieved from a study of T cell responses to AZD1222 COVID-19 vaccine. Background on the study: Recipients boosted at about 4 weeks or about 12 weeks are pooled.

Points on this clone: Antigen unknown.

Method: immunoSEQ multiplex PCR; TCRdb's copy keeps in-frame clones and lacks some. The repertoire consists of around 160,000 clones, with about 93% occurring once and the leading ten covering about 1.9%. General study points: A mostly white British donor set with more females was recruited, and clonal diversity was possibly underestimated. Samples come after the peak T cell response, not at day 14. The number of AZD1222 recipients seropositive at baseline was only five to seven.

The source is an adult in good health. Specimen: peripheral blood, collected on day 0 of AZD1222 vaccination.

The CDR3 spells CATDRPGQGLDGYTF. The CDR3 bases are TGTGCCACCGACCGACCGGGACAGGGATTGGATGGCTACACCTTC. The chain has TRBV5-5 and TRBJ1-2, with 9 nucleotides matching TRBD1. The V gene's germline CDR1 is SGHKS and CDR2 YYEKEE (reference sequence). V dropped 9 bases and J dropped 6; count of bases not matched to a gene: 15. The CDR3 has 15 residues.